This T cell receptor (beta chain) was profiled in a study of OX40 agonist ivuxolimab in advanced cancers. Study context: Three partial responders included one hepatocellular carcinoma patient and two cutaneous melanoma patients. Overall study results and limits: The study found that CD8+ T cells averaged more expanded clones than CD4+.

As regards this clone: The antigen is undetermined.

Using immunoSEQ multiplex PCR, the repertoire was profiled, and TCRdb retains in-frame clones only, with some absent. The top ten clones hold roughly 0.75% of a sample with about 89,000 clones, roughly 88% of them seen once. The trim removed 1 base at V and 6 bases at J, leaving 5 bases unmatched. Germline values: CDR1 KGHSH, CDR2 LQKENI. There are 14 residues in the CDR3. The source was CD4+ or CD8+ T cells sorted from blood, collected in a trial of the OX40 agonist ivuxolimab. The chain joins TRBV18 to TRBJ2-7; 8 positions agree with TRBD2. The source of this sequence is an adult with an advanced solid tumor such as melanoma, head and neck, liver or kidney cancer. The CDR3 sequence is CASSPQRERAEQYF. Written as DNA, the CDR3 is TGTGCCAGCTCACCACAGCGGGAGAGGGCCGAGCAGTACTTC.